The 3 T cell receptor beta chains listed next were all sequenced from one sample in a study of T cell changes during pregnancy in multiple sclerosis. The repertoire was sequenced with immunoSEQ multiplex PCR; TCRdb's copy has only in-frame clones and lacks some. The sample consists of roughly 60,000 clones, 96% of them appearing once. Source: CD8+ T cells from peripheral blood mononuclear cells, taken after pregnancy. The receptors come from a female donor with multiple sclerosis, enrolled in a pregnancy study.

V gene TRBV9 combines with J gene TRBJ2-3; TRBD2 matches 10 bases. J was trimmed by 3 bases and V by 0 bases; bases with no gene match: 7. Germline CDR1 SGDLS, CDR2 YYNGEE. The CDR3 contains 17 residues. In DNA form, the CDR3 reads TGTGCCAGCAGCGTAGGCCCTAGCGGGAGTATTACAGATACGCAGTATTTT. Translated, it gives CASSVGPSGSITDTQYF.

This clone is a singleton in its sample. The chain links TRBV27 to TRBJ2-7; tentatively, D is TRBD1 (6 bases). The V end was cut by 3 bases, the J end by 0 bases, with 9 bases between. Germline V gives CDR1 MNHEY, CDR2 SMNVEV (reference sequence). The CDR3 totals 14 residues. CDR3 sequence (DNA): TGTGCCAGCAGTTTTAGGGGGTTCTCCTACGAGCAGTACTTC. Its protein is CASSFRGFSYEQYF.

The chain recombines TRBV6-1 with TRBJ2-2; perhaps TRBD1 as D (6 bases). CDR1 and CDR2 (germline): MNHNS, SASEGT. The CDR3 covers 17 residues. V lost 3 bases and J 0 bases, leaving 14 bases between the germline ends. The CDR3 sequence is CASSDAWTAPNTGELFF. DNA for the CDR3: TGTGCCAGCAGTGATGCCTGGACAGCACCGAACACCGGGGAGCTGTTTTTT.